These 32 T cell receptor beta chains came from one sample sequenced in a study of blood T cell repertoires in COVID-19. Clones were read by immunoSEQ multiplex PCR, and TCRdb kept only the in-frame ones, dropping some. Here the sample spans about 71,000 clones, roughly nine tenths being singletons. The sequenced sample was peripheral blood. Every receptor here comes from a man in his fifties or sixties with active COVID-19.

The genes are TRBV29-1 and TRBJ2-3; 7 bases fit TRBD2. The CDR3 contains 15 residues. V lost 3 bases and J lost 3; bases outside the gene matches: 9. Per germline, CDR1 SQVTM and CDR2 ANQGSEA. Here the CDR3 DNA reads TGCAGCGTTGACCTTACTAGCGCCGGAACAGATACGCAGTATTTT. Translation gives CSVDLTSAGTDTQYF.

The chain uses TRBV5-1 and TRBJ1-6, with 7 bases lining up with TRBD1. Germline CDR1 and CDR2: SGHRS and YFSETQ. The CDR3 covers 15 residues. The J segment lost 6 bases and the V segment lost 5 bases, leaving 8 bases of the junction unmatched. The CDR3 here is CASSLAGDSNSPLHF. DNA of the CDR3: TGCGCCAGCAGTCTGGCAGGGGACAGTAATTCACCCCTCCACTTT.

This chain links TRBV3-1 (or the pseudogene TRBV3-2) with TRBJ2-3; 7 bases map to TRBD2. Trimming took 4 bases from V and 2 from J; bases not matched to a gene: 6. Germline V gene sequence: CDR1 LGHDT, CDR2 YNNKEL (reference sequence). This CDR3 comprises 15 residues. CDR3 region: CASSLFGTTTDTQYF. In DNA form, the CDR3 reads TGTGCCAGCAGCCTTTTCGGGACTACCACAGATACGCAGTATTTT.

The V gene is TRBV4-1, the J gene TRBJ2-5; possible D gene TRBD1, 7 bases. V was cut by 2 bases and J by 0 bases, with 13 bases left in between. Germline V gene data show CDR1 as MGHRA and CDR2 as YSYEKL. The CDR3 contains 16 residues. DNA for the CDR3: TGCGCCAGCAGCCAACAAGGCGGGACAGACCAAGAGACCCAGTACTTC. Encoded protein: CASSQQGGTDQETQYF.

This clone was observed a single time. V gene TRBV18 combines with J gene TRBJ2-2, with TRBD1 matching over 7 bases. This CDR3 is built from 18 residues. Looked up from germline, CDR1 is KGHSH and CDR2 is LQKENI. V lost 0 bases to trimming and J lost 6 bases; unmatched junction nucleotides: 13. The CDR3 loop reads CASSPPTGNRRIPGELFF. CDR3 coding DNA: TGTGCCAGCTCACCACCGACAGGGAATCGACGTATTCCCGGGGAGCTGTTTTTT.

The CDR3 protein is CASSMGLAGVERETQYF. CDR3 nucleotides: TGTGCCAGTAGTATGGGACTAGCGGGGGTCGAAAGGGAGACCCAGTACTTC. The chain couples TRBV19 to TRBJ2-5; TRBD2 matches 14 bases. There are 17 residues in the CDR3. The J segment lost 5 bases and the V segment lost 3 bases, leaving 8 bases of the junction unmatched. Germline CDR1 reads LNHDA; CDR2 reads SQIVND (reference sequence).

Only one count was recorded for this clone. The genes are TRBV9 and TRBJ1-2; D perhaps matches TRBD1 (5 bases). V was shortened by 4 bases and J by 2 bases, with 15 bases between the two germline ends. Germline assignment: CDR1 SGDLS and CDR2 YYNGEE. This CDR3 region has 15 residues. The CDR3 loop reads CASSLTAGANYGYTF. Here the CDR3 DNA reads TGTGCCAGCAGCCTGACAGCGGGTGCCAACTATGGCTACACCTTC.

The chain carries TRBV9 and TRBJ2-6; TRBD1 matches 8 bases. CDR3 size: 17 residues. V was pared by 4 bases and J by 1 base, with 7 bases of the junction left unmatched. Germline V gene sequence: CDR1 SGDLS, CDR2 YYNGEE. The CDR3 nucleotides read TGTGCCAGCAGCACCGGACAGGGTGGATCTGGGGCCAACGTCCTGACTTTC. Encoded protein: CASSTGQGGSGANVLTF. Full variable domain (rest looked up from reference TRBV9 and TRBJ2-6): DSGVTQTPKHLITATGQRVTLRCSPRSGDLSVYWYQQSLDQGLQFLIQYYNGEERAKGNILERFSAQQFPDLHSELNLSSLELGDSALYFCASSTGQGGSGANVLTFGAGSRLTVL.

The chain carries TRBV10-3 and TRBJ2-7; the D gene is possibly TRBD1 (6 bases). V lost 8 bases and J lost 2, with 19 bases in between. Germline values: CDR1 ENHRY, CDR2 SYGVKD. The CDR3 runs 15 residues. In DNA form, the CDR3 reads TGTGCCATCTCCCCAAGGGTACAGGGCCCCTACGAGCAGTACTTC. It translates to CAISPRVQGPYEQYF.

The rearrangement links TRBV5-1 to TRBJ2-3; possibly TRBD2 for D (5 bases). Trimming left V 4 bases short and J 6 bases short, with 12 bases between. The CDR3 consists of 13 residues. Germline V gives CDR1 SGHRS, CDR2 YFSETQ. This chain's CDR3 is CASSRTLGDTQYF. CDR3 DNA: TGCGCCAGCAGCCGGACTCTGGGTGATACGCAGTATTTT.

In DNA, the CDR3 is TGTGCCAGCAGCTTAGGGGTGGGGCCGAACACTGAAGCTTTCTTT. Amino acids: CASSLGVGPNTEAFF. The J gene is TRBJ1-1, the V gene TRBV7-2; the D gene is possibly TRBD1 (5 bases). The CDR3 contains 15 residues. Germline CDR1 is SGHTA and CDR2 is FQGNSA. Trimming took 1 base from V and 1 from J, leaving 10 bases between them.

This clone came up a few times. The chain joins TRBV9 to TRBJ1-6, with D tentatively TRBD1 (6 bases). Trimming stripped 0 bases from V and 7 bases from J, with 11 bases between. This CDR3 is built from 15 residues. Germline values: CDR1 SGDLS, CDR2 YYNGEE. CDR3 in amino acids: CASSVGQEPNSPLHF. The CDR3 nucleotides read TGTGCCAGCAGCGTAGGACAGGAGCCAAATTCACCCCTCCACTTT.

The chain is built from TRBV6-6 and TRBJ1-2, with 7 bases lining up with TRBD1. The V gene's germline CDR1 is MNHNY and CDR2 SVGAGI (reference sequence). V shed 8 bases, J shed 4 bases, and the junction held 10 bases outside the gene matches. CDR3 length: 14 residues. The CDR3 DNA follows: TGTGCCAGCCAAGGAGGGGGCCCATCCTATGGCTACACCTTC. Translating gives CASQGGGPSYGYTF.

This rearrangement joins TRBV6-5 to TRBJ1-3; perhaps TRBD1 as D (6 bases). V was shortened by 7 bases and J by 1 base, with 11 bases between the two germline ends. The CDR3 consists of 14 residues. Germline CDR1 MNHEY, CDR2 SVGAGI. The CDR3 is CASMRGASGNTIYF. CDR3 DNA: TGTGCCAGCATGCGGGGGGCTTCTGGAAACACCATATATTTT.

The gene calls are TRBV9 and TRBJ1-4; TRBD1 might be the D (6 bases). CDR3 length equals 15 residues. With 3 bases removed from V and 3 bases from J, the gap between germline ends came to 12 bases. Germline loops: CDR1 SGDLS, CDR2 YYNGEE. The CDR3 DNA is TGTGCCAGCAGCGCCTTGGACAGATCTAATGAAAAACTGTTTTTT. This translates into CASSALDRSNEKLFF. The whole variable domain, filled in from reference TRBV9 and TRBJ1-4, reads DSGVTQTPKHLITATGQRVTLRCSPRSGDLSVYWYQQSLDQGLQFLIQYYNGEERAKGNILERFSAQQFPDLHSELNLSSLELGDSALYFCASSALDRSNEKLFFGSGTQLSVL.

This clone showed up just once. The chain's CDR3 is CASSTDRSQPQHF. Written as DNA, the CDR3 is TGTGCCAGCAGCACCGATAGGAGTCAGCCCCAGCATTTT. The V call is TRBV5-8, the J call TRBJ1-5, with unresolved D. CDR1 and CDR2 from the germline V gene are SGHTS and YDEGEE. This CDR3 is 13 amino acids long. Trimming stripped 4 bases from V and 6 bases from J, with 11 bases between.

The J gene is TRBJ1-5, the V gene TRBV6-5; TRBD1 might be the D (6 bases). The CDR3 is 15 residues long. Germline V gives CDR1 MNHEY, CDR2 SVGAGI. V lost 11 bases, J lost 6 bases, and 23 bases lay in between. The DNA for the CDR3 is TGTGCCGCTTCGAGAGGGGGGGCGAAGGGTCAGCCCCAGCATTTT. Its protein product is CAASRGGAKGQPQHF.

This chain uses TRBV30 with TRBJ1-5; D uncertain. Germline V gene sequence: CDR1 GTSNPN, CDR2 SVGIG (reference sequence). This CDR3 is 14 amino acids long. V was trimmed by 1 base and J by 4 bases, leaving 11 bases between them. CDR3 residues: CAWSGETGNQPQHF. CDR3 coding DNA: TGTGCCTGGAGTGGCGAGACGGGTAATCAGCCCCAGCATTTT.

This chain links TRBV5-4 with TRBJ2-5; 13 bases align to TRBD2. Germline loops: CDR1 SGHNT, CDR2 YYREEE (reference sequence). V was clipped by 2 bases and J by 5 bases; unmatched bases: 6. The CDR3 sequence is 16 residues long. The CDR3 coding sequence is TGTGCCAGCAGCTTTAGACTAGCGGGGGGTTTGGAGACCCAGTACTTC. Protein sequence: CASSFRLAGGLETQYF. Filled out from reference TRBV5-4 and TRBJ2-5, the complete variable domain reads ETGVTQSPTHLIKTRGQQVTLRCSSQSGHNTVSWYQQALGQGPQFIFQYYREEENGRGNFPPRFSGLQFPNYSSELNVNALELDDSALYLCASSFRLAGGLETQYFGPGTRLLVL.

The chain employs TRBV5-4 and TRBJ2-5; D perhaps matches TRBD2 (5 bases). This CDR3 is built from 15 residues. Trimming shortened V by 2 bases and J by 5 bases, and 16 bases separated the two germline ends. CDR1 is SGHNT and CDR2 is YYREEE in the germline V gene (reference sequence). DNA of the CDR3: TGTGCCAGCAGCTTAGCGGCCCAACCCCAGGAGACCCAGTACTTC. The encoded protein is CASSLAAQPQETQYF. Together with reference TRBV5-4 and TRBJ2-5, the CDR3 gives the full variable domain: ETGVTQSPTHLIKTRGQQVTLRCSSQSGHNTVSWYQQALGQGPQFIFQYYREEENGRGNFPPRFSGLQFPNYSSELNVNALELDDSALYLCASSLAAQPQETQYFGPGTRLLVL.

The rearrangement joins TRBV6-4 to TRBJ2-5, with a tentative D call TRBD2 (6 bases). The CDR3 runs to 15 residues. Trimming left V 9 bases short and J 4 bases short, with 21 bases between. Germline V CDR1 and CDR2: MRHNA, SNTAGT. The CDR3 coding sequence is TGTGCCAGTCCGTTGCGGGACCGCGTCGGAGAGACCCAGTACTTC. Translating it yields CASPLRDRVGETQYF.

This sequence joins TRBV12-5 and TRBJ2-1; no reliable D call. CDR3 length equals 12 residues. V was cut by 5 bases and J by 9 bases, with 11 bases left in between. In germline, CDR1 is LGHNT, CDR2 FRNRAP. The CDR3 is CASGPRLREQFF. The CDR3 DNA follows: TGTGCTAGTGGTCCCCGATTGCGTGAGCAGTTCTTC.

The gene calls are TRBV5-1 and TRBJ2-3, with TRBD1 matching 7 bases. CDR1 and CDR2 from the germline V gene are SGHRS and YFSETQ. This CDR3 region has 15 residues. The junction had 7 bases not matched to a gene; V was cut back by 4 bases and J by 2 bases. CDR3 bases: TGCGCCAGCAGCCGTCAGGGGGATCACACAGATACGCAGTATTTT. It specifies CASSRQGDHTDTQYF.

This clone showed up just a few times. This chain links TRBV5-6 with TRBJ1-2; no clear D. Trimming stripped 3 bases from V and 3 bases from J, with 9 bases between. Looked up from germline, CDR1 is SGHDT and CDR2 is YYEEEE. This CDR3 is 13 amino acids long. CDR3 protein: CASSSQAHYGYTF. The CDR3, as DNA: TGTGCCAGCAGCTCCCAGGCCCACTATGGCTACACCTTC.

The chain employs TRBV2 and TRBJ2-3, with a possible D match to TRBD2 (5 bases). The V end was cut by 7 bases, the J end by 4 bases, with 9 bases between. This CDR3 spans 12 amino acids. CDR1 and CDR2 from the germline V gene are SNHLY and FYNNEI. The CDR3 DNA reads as TGTGCCAGCACCCAGGAGGCAGATACGCAGTATTTT. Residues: CASTQEADTQYF.

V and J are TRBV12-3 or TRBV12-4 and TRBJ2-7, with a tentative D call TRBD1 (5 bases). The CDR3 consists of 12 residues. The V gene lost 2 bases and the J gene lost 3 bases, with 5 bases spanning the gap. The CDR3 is CASSLRGYEQYF. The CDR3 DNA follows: TGTGCCAGCAGTTTAAGGGGCTACGAGCAGTACTTC.

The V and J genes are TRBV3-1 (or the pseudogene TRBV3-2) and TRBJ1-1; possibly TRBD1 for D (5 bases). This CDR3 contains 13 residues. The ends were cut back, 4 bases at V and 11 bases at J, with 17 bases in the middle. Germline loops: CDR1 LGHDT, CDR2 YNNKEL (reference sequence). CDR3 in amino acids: CASSRGRGREAFF. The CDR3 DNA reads TGTGCCAGCAGCCGGGGTAGGGGCCGTGAGGCTTTCTTT.

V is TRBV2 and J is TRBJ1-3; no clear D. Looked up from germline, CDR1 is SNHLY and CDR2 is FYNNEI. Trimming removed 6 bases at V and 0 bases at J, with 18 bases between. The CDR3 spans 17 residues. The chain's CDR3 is CASSQSPQSFSGNTIYF. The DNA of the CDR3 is TGTGCCAGCAGCCAATCCCCCCAGTCCTTCTCTGGAAACACCATATATTTT.

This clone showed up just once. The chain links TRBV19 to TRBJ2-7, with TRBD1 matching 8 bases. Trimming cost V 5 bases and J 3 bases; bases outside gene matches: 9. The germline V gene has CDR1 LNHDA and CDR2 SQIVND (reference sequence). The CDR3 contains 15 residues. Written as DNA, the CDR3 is TGTGCCAGTAGTTCTGCGCGCAGGGGGCTCTACGAGCAGTACTTC. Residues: CASSSARRGLYEQYF.

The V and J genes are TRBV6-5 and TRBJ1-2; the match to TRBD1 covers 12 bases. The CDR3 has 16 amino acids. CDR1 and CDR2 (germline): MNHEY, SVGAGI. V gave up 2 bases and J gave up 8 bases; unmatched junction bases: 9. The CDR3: CASSYNAGQGAGGYTF. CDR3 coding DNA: TGTGCCAGCAGTTACAACGCGGGACAGGGGGCGGGAGGCTACACCTTC.

The CDR3 DNA sequence: TGTGCCAGCAGCTCCCCCCGGGGGAACACTGAAGCTTTCTTT. Residues: CASSSPRGNTEAFF. The gene calls are TRBV11-2 and TRBJ1-1; D is uncertain. The CDR3 extends over 14 amino acids. V gave up 4 bases and J gave up 1 base, with 10 bases separating them. In germline, CDR1 is SGHAT, CDR2 FQNNGV.

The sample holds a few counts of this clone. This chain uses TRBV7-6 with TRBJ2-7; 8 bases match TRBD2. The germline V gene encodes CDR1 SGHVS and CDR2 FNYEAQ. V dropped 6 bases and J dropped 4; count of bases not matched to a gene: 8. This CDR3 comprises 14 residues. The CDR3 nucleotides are TGTGCCAGCAGTTATCGGGGGGGCGGGTACGAGCAGTACTTC. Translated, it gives CASSYRGGGYEQYF.